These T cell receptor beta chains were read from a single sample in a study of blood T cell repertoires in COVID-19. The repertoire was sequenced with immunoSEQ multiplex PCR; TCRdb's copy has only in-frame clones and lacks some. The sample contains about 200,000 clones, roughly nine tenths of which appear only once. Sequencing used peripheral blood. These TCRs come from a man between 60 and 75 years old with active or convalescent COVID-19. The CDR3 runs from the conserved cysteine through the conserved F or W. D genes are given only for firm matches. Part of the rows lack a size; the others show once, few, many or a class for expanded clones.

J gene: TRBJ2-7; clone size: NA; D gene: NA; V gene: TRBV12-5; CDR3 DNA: TGTGCTAGTGGTTCGTCGGGGGGCTACGGCGAGCAGTACTTC; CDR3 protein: CASGSSGGYGEQYF
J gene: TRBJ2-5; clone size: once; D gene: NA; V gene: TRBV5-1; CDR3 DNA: TGCGCCAGCAGCTTGGGGACAGCCCAAGAGACCCAGTACTTC; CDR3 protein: CASSLGTAQETQYF
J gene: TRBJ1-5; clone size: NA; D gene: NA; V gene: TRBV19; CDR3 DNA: TGTGCCAGTAGTCCGCGGCGACTCTTCAATCAGCCCCAGCATTTT; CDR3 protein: CASSPRRLFNQPQHF
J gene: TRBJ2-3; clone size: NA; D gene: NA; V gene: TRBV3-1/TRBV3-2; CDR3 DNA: TGTGCCAGCAGCCTCGGAGGGACAGATACGCAGTATTTT; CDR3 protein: CASSLGGTDTQYF
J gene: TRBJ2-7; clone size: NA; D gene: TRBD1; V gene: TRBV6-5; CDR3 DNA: TGTGCCAGCAGTAATTGGGACAGGCTCCGGGAGCAGTACTTC; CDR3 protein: CASSNWDRLREQYF
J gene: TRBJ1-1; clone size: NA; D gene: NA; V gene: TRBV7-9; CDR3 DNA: TGTGCCAGCAGGAGGGGGGGCAACACTGAAGCTTTCTTT; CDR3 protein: CASRRGGNTEAFF
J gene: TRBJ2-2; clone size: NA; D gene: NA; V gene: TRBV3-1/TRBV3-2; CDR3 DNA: TGTGCCAGCCCCCAAGGGGTAGCCGAGAACACCGGGGAGCTGTTTTTT; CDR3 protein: CASPQGVAENTGELFF
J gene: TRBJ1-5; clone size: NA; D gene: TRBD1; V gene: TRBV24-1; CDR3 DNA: TGTGCCACCAGCAGGGACAGAAAGTATAGCAATCAGCCCCAGCATTTT; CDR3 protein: CATSRDRKYSNQPQHF
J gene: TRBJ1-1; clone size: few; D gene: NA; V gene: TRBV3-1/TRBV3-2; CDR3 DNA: TGTGCCAGCAGCCAGAGACAGTTCACTGAAGCTTTCTTT; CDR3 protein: CASSQRQFTEAFF
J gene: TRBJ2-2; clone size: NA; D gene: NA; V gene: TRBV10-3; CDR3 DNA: TGTGCCATCAGTCAAGGGGGGGATGCCGGGGAGCTGTTTTTT; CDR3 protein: CAISQGGDAGELFF
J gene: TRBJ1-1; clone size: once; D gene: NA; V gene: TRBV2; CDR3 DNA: TGTGCCAGCAGTAGCGACAGTTTGAACACTGAAGCTTTCTTT; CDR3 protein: CASSSDSLNTEAFF
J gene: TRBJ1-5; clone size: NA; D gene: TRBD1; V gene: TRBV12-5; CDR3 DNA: TGTGCTAGTGGTATGGGACAGCGTAGCAATCAGCCCCAGCATTTT; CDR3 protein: CASGMGQRSNQPQHF
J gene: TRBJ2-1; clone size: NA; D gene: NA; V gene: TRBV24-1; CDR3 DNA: TGTGCCACCAGTTCAGGCCAGGGCGTCTACAATGAGCAGTTCTTC; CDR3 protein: CATSSGQGVYNEQFF
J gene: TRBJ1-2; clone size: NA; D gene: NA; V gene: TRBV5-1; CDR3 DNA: TGCGCCAGCAGCTTGGACACCAGTAACTATGGCTACACCTTC; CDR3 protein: CASSLDTSNYGYTF
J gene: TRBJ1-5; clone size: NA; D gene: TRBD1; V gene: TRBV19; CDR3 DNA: TGTGCCAGTTCCGACCTAAGTAGGACAGGAAATCAGCCCCAGCATTTT; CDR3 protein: CASSDLSRTGNQPQHF
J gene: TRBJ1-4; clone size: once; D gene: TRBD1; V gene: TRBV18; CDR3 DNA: TGTGCCAGCTCACCACTCTGGGGACAGGGGATGTTTTTT; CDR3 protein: CASSPLWGQGMFF
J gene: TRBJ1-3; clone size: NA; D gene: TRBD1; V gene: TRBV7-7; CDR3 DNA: TGTGCCAGCAGCTACCCAGTATCACCGGGACAGGCTTTTACCTCTGGAAACACCATATATTTT; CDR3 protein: CASSYPVSPGQAFTSGNTIYF
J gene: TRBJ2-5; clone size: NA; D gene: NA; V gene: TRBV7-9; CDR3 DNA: TGTGCCAGCAGCTTAGCCGGACAGCCGGGGGAGACCCAGTACTTC; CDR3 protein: CASSLAGQPGETQYF
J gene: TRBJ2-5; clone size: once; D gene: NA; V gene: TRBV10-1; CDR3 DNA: TGCGCCAGCAGTGAGGGACTCTACGAGACCCAGTACTTC; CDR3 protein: CASSEGLYETQYF
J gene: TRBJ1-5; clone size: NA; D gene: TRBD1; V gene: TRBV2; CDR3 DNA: TGTGCCAGCAGTGGACAGGGTCTGGGTCAGCCCCAGCATTTT; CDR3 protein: CASSGQGLGQPQHF
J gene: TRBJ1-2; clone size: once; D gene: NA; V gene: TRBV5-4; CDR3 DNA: TGTGCACCCAGCTCTTCGGGAGACTATGGCTACACCTTC; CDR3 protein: CAPSSSGDYGYTF
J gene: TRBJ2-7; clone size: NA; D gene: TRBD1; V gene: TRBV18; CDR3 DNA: TGTGCCAGCTCACTAGGGACAGGGGGCGAATACGAGCAGTACTTC; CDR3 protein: CASSLGTGGEYEQYF
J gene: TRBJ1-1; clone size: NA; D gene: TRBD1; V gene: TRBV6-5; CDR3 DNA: TGTGCCAGCAGTTTCACCACAGGGGGGTGGACTGAAGCTTTCTTT; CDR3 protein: CASSFTTGGWTEAFF
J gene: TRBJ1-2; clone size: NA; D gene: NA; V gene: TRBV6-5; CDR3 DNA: TGTGCCAGCAGCCTAGGACAGTATGGCTACACCTTC; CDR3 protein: CASSLGQYGYTF
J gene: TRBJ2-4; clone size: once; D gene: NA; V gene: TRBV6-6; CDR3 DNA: TGTGCCAGCAGTCACAGGGATCCCCAAAACATTCAGTACTTC; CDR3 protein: CASSHRDPQNIQYF
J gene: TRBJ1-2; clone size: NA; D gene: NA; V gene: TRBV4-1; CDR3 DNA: TGCGCCAGTAACCTGGACAGCCGTTCTGGCTATGGCTACACCTTC; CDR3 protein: CASNLDSRSGYGYTF
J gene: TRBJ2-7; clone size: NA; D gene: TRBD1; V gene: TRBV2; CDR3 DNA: TGTGCCAGCAGCCTCAAGGGGACAGGGGGCTACGAGCAGTACTTC; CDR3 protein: CASSLKGTGGYEQYF
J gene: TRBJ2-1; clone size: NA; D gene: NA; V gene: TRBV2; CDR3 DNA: TGTGCCAGCAGTGAGGGAGTCCCCACGGGGTGGTTTTACAATGAGCAGTTCTTC; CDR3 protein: CASSEGVPTGWFYNEQFF
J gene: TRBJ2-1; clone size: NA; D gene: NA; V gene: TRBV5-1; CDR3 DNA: TGCGCCAGCAGCTTGTTTCGCCGCGGGGGCCACTACAATGAGCAGTTCTTC; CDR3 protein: CASSLFRRGGHYNEQFF
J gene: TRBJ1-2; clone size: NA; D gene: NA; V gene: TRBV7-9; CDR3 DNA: TGTGCCAGCAGCTTACCGGCAGGGGAAAGGGAAGGCTACACCTTC; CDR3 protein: CASSLPAGEREGYTF
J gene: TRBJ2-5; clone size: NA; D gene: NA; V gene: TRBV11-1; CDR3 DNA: TGTGCCAGCAGCTTCGGCGGGGAAGAGACCCAGTACTTC; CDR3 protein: CASSFGGEETQYF
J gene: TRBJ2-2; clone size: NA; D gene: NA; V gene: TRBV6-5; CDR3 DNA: TGTGCCAGCGGAAATCAGGGCGGAACCGGGGAGCTGTTTTTT; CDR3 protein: CASGNQGGTGELFF
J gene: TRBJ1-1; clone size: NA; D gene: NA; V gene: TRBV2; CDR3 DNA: TGTGCCAGCAGGGGGCGGGGAGGAAGCACTGAAGCTTTCTTT; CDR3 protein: CASRGRGGSTEAFF
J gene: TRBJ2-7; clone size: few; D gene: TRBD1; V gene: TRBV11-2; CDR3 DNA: TGTGCCAGCAGCTTAGTCGGACAGGGATTCTACGAGCAGTACTTC; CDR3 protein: CASSLVGQGFYEQYF
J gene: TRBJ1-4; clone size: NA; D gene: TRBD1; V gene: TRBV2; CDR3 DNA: TGTGCCAGCAAGATCACAGGGGGCTATGAAAAACTGTTTTTT; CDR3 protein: CASKITGGYEKLFF
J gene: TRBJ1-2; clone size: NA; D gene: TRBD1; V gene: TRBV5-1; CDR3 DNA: TGCGCCAGCAGCGAAGGGACAGGATACTTAAACTATGGCTACACCTTC; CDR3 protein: CASSEGTGYLNYGYTF
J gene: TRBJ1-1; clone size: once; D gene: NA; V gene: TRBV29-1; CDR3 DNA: TGCAGCGCCTCAGACCGGGGATTCATGAACACTGAAGCTTTCTTT; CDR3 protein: CSASDRGFMNTEAFF
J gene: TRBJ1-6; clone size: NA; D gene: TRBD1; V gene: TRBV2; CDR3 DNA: TGTGCCACTACACAGGGGGTTTCACCCCTCCACTTT; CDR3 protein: CATTQGVSPLHF
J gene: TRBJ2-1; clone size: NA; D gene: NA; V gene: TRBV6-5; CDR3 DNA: TGTGCCAGCAGTTCCTCAAGACAGTACAATGAGCAGTTCTTC; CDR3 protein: CASSSSRQYNEQFF
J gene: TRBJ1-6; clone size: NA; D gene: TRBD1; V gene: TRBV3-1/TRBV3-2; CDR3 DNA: TGTGCCAGCAGCCAAGCAGGGGGCGATTCACCCCTCCACTTT; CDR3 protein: CASSQAGGDSPLHF
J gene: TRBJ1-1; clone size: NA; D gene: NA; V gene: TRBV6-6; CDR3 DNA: TGTGCCAGCAGCCGCGAGGCCACTGGGACAGAAGCTTTCTTT; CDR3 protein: CASSREATGTEAFF
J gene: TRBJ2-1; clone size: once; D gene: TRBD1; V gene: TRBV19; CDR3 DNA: TGTGCCAGTAGTATAGAAGACAGGGGTGGGGGCAATGAGCAGTTCTTC; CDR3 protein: CASSIEDRGGGNEQFF
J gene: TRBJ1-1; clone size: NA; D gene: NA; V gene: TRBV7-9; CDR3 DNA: TGTGCCAGCAGCTTAACGAAGGGGGTCACTGAAGCTTTCTTT; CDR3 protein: CASSLTKGVTEAFF
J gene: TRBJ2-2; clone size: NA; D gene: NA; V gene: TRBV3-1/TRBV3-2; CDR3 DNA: TGTGCCAGCAGCCAACTCTGGGGCCAAGGGGAGCTGTTTTTT; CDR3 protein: CASSQLWGQGELFF
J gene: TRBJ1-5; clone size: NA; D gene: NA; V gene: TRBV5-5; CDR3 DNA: TGTGCCAGCAGCTTGGTGGGGAGTCCCTATAGCAATCAGCCCCAGCATTTT; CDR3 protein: CASSLVGSPYSNQPQHF
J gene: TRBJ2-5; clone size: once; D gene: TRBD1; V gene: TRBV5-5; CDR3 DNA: TGTGCCAGCAGCTTTACGACAGGGGAGACCCAGTACTTC; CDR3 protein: CASSFTTGETQYF